One and the same sample provided the 30 T cell receptor beta chains below, sequenced in a study of T cell repertoires in cytomegalovirus infection. TCRdb redid the calling of the reads with MiXCR, one entry per CDR3 protein. The table records roughly 180,000 distinct CDR3 sequences, less than 25% of them present only once. Their specific antigens are unknown. The input for sequencing was CD8+ T cells from cultured PBMCs, taken from culture after CMV antigen stimulation. The receptors come from a human donor in good health (CMV status not recorded). Some clones in this sample may be carry-over from other donors' samples.

The V and J genes are TRBV12-3 or TRBV12-4 and TRBJ1-6; D is uncertain. Trimming took off 6 bases at V and 0 bases at J, with 9 bases between the two ends. CDR3 length: 15 amino acids. CDR3 DNA: TGTGCCAGCAGCCGCGCAAGCTCCTATAATTCACCCCTCCACTTT. Its protein is CASSRASSYNSPLHF.

The table lists this clonotype with a few counts. The J gene is TRBJ2-1, the V gene TRBV7-8, with D possibly TRBD1 on 6 matching bases. Looked up from germline, CDR1 is SGHVS and CDR2 is FQNEAQ. Between the trimmed V and J ends, which lost 5 bases and 2 bases, there was a span of 16 bases. This CDR3 comprises 16 residues. The DNA for the CDR3 is TGTGCCAGCAGCCTACAGGGTACGCAGACCTACAATGAGCAGTTCTTC. It codes for CASSLQGTQTYNEQFF. The full variable domain, its missing parts supplied by reference TRBV7-8 and TRBJ2-1, is GAGVSQSPRYKVAKRGQDVALRCDPISGHVSLFWYQQALGQGPEFLTYFQNEAQLDKSGLPSDRFFAERPEGSVSTLKIQRTQQEDSAVYLCASSLQGTQTYNEQFFGPGTRLTVL.

The chain links TRBV27 to TRBJ2-3; 9 bases map to TRBD2. After removal of 1 base from V and 1 base from J, the junction contained 3 bases not matched to a gene. The CDR3 totals 16 residues. Germline V gene data show CDR1 as MNHEY and CDR2 as SMNVEV (reference sequence). CDR3 bases: TGTGCCAGCAGTTTATATCGACTAGCGGGCACAGATACGCAGTATTTT. Its protein is CASSLYRLAGTDTQYF.

J is TRBJ2-5 and V is TRBV6-2 or TRBV6-3, with D maybe TRBD1 (5 bases). The CDR3 is 12 residues long. Deletions cut 8 bases from V and 4 bases from J, with 11 bases between. Germline V gene data show CDR1 as MNHEY and CDR2 as SVGEGT. CDR3 DNA sequence: TGTGCCAGCTCCGACAGCCCAGAGACCCAGTACTTC. Protein: CASSDSPETQYF.

V usage is TRBV7-9 and J usage is TRBJ1-1; no reliable D call. V was shortened by 3 bases and J by 11 bases, with 10 bases between the two germline ends. The CDR3 runs to 11 residues. Germline V gene sequence: CDR1 SEHNR, CDR2 FQNEAQ (reference sequence). CDR3 protein: CASSLDPLAFF. As DNA, the CDR3 is TGTGCCAGCAGCTTGGATCCGTTGGCTTTCTTT.

The genes are TRBV12-3 or TRBV12-4 and TRBJ2-1; tentative D call: TRBD1 (5 bases). The V and J ends lost 7 bases and 4 bases respectively, with 14 bases between them. The CDR3 contains 14 residues. Written as DNA, the CDR3 is TGTGCCAGCACGTTATACAGGCGTTACAATGAGCAGTTCTTC. Its translation: CASTLYRRYNEQFF.

The chain is built from TRBV7-2 and TRBJ1-3; maybe TRBD1 (5 bases). Germline values: CDR1 SGHTA, CDR2 FQGNSA. The CDR3 length is 19 residues. The V gene lost 5 bases and the J gene lost 4 bases, with 27 bases spanning the gap. This CDR3 reads CASSPDPGTAGYSGNTIYF. The CDR3 DNA sequence: TGTGCCAGCAGCCCCGACCCCGGGACCGCGGGGTACTCAGGAAACACCATATATTTT.

This clonotype showed up just a few times. The chain recombines TRBV10-2 with TRBJ2-1; 7 bases match TRBD2. This CDR3 region has 13 residues. The germline CDR1 and CDR2 sequences are WSHSY and SAAADI. Trimming removed 10 bases from V and 4 bases from J; junction bases left unmatched: 7. The CDR3, as DNA: TGCGCCACCCGGACTAGGCGGTACAATGAGCAGTTCTTC. Its translation is CATRTRRYNEQFF.

This clonotype was found a few times. This rearrangement joins TRBV5-6 to TRBJ1-2; the D gene is possibly TRBD1 (6 bases). Trimming took 0 bases from V and 3 from J, leaving 9 bases between them. CDR1 SGHDT and CDR2 YYEEEE come from the germline V gene. The CDR3 runs 14 residues. The CDR3 sequence: CASSLARTDYGYTF. The CDR3 nucleotides read TGTGCCAGCAGCTTGGCCCGGACAGACTATGGCTACACCTTC.

This clonotype has only a few counts. The CDR3: CASSGRDYGYTF. CDR3 DNA sequence: TGTGCCAGCAGCGGTCGGGACTATGGCTACACCTTC. The chain couples TRBV7-9 to TRBJ1-2, with no clear D. V was clipped by 5 bases and J by 3 bases, with 7 bases between them. From germline, CDR1 is SEHNR and CDR2 FQNEAQ (reference sequence). The CDR3 has 12 residues. The full variable domain, with the rest looked up from reference TRBV7-9 and TRBJ1-2, is DTGVSQNPRHKITKRGQNVTFRCDPISEHNRLYWYRQTLGQGPEFLTYFQNEAQLEKSRLLSDRFSAERPKGSFSTLEIQRTEQGDSAMYLCASSGRDYGYTFGSGTRLTVV.

V is TRBV7-6 and J is TRBJ2-2; 9 bases fit TRBD2. The trim removed 6 bases at V and 3 bases at J, leaving 8 bases unmatched. The CDR3 is 16 amino acids. Germline CDR1 and CDR2: SGHVS and FNYEAQ. DNA of the CDR3: TGTGCCAGCAGAGTGCGGGGGGGCCTGTACACCGGGGAGCTGTTTTTT. This sequence encodes CASRVRGGLYTGELFF.

The chain joins TRBV4-1 to TRBJ2-1; a weak D match, TRBD1 (6 bases). Trimming pared 3 bases from V and 4 bases from J, leaving 13 bases between. This CDR3 contains 15 residues. Germline values: CDR1 MGHRA, CDR2 YSYEKL. As DNA, the CDR3 is TGCGCCAGCAGCCACCGAGGGACAAATTACAATGAGCAGTTCTTC. Translated: CASSHRGTNYNEQFF.

J is TRBJ2-3 and V is TRBV6-5, with 10 nucleotides matching TRBD2. This CDR3 is 16 amino acids long. Germline loops: CDR1 MNHEY, CDR2 SVGAGI. Trimming cost V 6 bases and J 2 bases; bases outside gene matches: 8. CDR3 nucleotides: TGTGCCAGCAGAAAACTAGCGGGGTTTACCACAGATACGCAGTATTTT. Amino acids: CASRKLAGFTTDTQYF.

This rearrangement joins TRBV28 to TRBJ2-7, with TRBD2 matching over 7 bases. Germline CDR1 is MDHEN and CDR2 is SYDVKM. This CDR3 contains 14 residues. The junction had 6 bases not matched to a gene; V was cut back by 2 bases and J by 5 bases. CDR3 nucleotides: TGTGCCAGCAGTTTAGGCCGGGAGGTGAACGAGCAGTACTTC. Its protein is CASSLGREVNEQYF.

The CDR3 spells CASSFFGTGGDTGELFF. The CDR3 coding sequence is TGTGCCAGCAGCTTCTTTGGGACAGGGGGAGACACCGGGGAGCTGTTTTTT. This sequence joins TRBV7-2 and TRBJ2-2; 11 bases fit TRBD1. CDR3 size: 17 residues. CDR1 SGHTA and CDR2 FQGNSA come from the germline V gene. V lost 3 bases, J lost 3 bases, and 6 bases stayed unmatched. Full variable domain (rest looked up from reference TRBV7-2 and TRBJ2-2): GAGVSQSPSNKVTEKGKDVELRCDPISGHTALYWYRQSLGQGLEFLIYFQGNSAPDKSGLPSDRFSAERTGGSVSTLTIQRTQQEDSAVYLCASSFFGTGGDTGELFFGEGSRLTVL.

This clonotype was detected a few times. The V and J genes are TRBV6-5 and TRBJ1-1; D remains ambiguous. The CDR3 length is 12 residues. V was clipped by 4 bases and J by 4 bases, with 7 bases between them. Per the germline V gene, CDR1 is MNHEY and CDR2 is SVGAGI. The CDR3 region has the DNA TGTGCCAGCAGTTTAACGGGCACTGAAGCTTTCTTT. Its protein product is CASSLTGTEAFF.

In its sample, this clonotype was seen a few times. V is TRBV28 and J is TRBJ2-7, with D perhaps matching TRBD2 (7 bases). Trimming left V 1 base short and J 2 bases short, with 12 bases between. CDR1 is MDHEN and CDR2 is SYDVKM in the germline V gene. The CDR3 length is 15 residues. The CDR3 nucleotides are TGTGCCAGCAGTTTATTAGGGGGGGGGACCTACGAGCAGTACTTC. It translates to CASSLLGGGTYEQYF. Full variable domain (remainder filled in from reference TRBV28 and TRBJ2-7): DVKVTQSSRYLVKRTGEKVFLECVQDMDHENMFWYRQDPGLGLRLIYFSYDVKMKEKGDIPEGYSVSREKKERFSLILESASTNQTSMYLCASSLLGGGTYEQYFGPGTRLTVT.

This clonotype was detected ten times or more. The chain carries TRBV9 and TRBJ2-5; 13 bases map to TRBD2. The CDR3 is 16 amino acids. Germline assignment: CDR1 SGDLS and CDR2 YYNGEE. The trim removed 4 bases at V and 1 base at J, leaving 4 bases unmatched. The CDR3 coding sequence is TGTGCCAGCAGCCCCCGACTAGCGGGGGGCCAAGAGACCCAGTACTTC. This gives the protein CASSPRLAGGQETQYF.

The J gene is TRBJ1-1, the V gene TRBV12-3 or TRBV12-4; a possible D gene is TRBD1 (6 bases). V was cut by 1 base and J by 5 bases, with 8 bases left in between. The CDR3 totals 13 residues. For the CDR3, the DNA is TGTGCCAGCAGTTTAGGGGGGCTAACTGAAGCTTTCTTT. It translates to CASSLGGLTEAFF.

This clonotype was seen a few times. The rearrangement joins TRBV7-2 to TRBJ2-4; 8 positions agree with TRBD2. Germline CDR1 SGHTA, CDR2 FQGNSA. After removal of 7 bases from V and 7 bases from J, the junction contained 12 bases not matched to a gene. There are 15 residues in the CDR3. CDR3 in amino acids: CASTITGGFGNIQYF. CDR3 DNA sequence: TGTGCCAGCACAATAACGGGGGGGTTTGGTAACATTCAGTACTTC.

This clonotype appeared a few times. The genes are TRBV7-9 and TRBJ1-2; D is uncertain. This CDR3 region has 15 residues. CDR1 is SEHNR and CDR2 is FQNEAQ in the germline V gene (reference sequence). The V end lost 4 bases, the J end lost 8 bases, and 20 bases lay between the germline ends. The CDR3 spells CASSWTTGALDGYTF. The CDR3 bases are TGTGCCAGCAGCTGGACTACGGGAGCCTTGGACGGCTACACCTTC.

This clonotype was counted between two and nine times. This sequence joins TRBV5-6 and TRBJ1-1, with 9 nucleotides matching TRBD1. J was trimmed by 8 bases and V by 6 bases; bases with no gene match: 17. Per the germline V gene, CDR1 is SGHDT and CDR2 is YYEEEE. CDR3 length: 16 residues. CDR3 residues: CASIPQDQTDRGEAFF. CDR3 nucleotides: TGTGCCAGCATCCCGCAAGACCAAACTGACAGGGGGGAAGCTTTCTTT.

This clonotype has a handful of counts. The chain carries TRBV7-2 and TRBJ2-5; TRBD1 might be the D (6 bases). From germline, CDR1 is SGHTA and CDR2 FQGNSA. The CDR3 contains 15 residues. Trimming left V 0 bases short and J 4 bases short, with 12 bases between. The CDR3, as DNA: TGTGCCAGCAGCTTAGCTTCGACAGGTGGAGAGACCCAGTACTTC. It translates to CASSLASTGGETQYF.

This clonotype was found many times. This chain uses TRBV7-6 with TRBJ2-3; 7 positions agree with TRBD2. Germline CDR1 and CDR2: SGHVS and FNYEAQ. With 5 bases clipped from V and 6 bases from J, the junction kept 8 bases outside the gene matches. The CDR3 contains 14 residues. The DNA for the CDR3 is TGTGCCAGCAGCCTCGGACTAGACCTCGATACGCAGTATTTT. Residues: CASSLGLDLDTQYF.

This clonotype has only one observation. J is TRBJ2-7 and V is TRBV7-8; 7 nucleotides line up with TRBD1. Germline CDR1 reads SGHVS; CDR2 reads FQNEAQ. Losses at the gene ends were 2 bases for V and 0 bases for J; bases not matched to a gene: 7. This CDR3 has 16 amino acids. CDR3 DNA sequence: TGTGCCAGCAGCTTACCCCGGGACAGAAGCTCCTACGAGCAGTACTTC. Translated: CASSLPRDRSSYEQYF.

The chain links TRBV7-2 to TRBJ2-7; no firm D call. The ends were cut back, 4 bases at V and 3 bases at J, with 7 bases in the middle. In germline, CDR1 is SGHTA, CDR2 FQGNSA. The CDR3 has 12 amino acids. In nucleotides, the CDR3 is TGTGCCAGCAGCTCCCGGATCTACGAGCAGTACTTC. This gives the protein CASSSRIYEQYF.

There are a few counts of this clonotype. The chain has TRBV11-2 and TRBJ2-7, with D perhaps assigned TRBD1 or TRBD2 (5 bases each). CDR3 length: 14 amino acids. Germline CDR1 SGHAT, CDR2 FQNNGV. V dropped 3 bases and J dropped 0 bases, with 9 bases sitting between them. The chain's CDR3 is CASSFGGPSYEQYF. The CDR3 region has the DNA TGTGCCAGCAGCTTTGGGGGTCCCTCCTACGAGCAGTACTTC.

The chain employs TRBV11-2 and TRBJ1-1, with 7 nucleotides matching TRBD1. The trim removed 5 bases at V and 3 bases at J, leaving 6 bases unmatched. The CDR3 loop spans 14 amino acids. In germline, CDR1 is SGHAT, CDR2 FQNNGV. CDR3 DNA sequence: TGTGCCAGCAGCCAGGGACAGACCTACACTGAAGCTTTCTTT. Translated: CASSQGQTYTEAFF.

V is TRBV7-8 and J is TRBJ2-1, with D possibly being TRBD1 or TRBD2 (5 bases each). The germline V and J ends were trimmed by 1 base and 2 bases, with 12 bases remaining between them. CDR1 is SGHVS and CDR2 is FQNEAQ in the germline V gene. This CDR3 has 16 residues. Here the CDR3 DNA reads TGTGCCAGCAGCTTAGAACGGGACCCTCCCTACAATGAGCAGTTCTTC. Protein: CASSLERDPPYNEQFF.

The chain couples TRBV7-8 to TRBJ2-7; 8 nucleotides match TRBD1. The CDR3 is 15 residues long. The germline V gene has CDR1 SGHVS and CDR2 FQNEAQ. Losses at the gene ends were 4 bases for V and 0 bases for J; bases not matched to a gene: 5. The DNA for the CDR3 is TGTGCCAGCAGCTCCCGGGACAGGAGCTCCTACGAGCAGTACTTC. Its translation is CASSSRDRSSYEQYF.